This T cell receptor beta chain is from a study of beta chain features in type 1 diabetes. CD45RO/CCR7/CD25/CD127/CD95/CD27 separated CD4+ naive, central memory, regulatory and stem cell-like memory cells by sorting. Findings and limits, study-wide: Among patients, naive, central memory and Treg TCRB repertoires appeared more similar than among healthy donors.

This clone was recorded a few times. Its cognate antigen is unknown. Expressed TCRB transcripts were sequenced after all isolated RNA was converted to cDNA. Method: immunoSEQ multiplex PCR; TCRdb's copy keeps in-frame clones and lacks some. The sample has nearly 350,000 clones, approximately 8.2% seen once. This CDR3 has 14 amino acids. V dropped 7 bases and J dropped 1 base, with 14 bases sitting between them. The chain couples TRBV23-1 to TRBJ2-7; D ambiguous. TRBV23-1 is an open reading frame, and its role is uncertain. The clonotype comes from a woman between 18 and 29 years old in good health. Input material: central memory CD4+ T cells from blood. In DNA, the CDR3 is TGCGCCAGCATGCGCTGGGCAAATTCCTACGAGCAGTACTTC. As protein: CASMRWANSYEQYF.